The source of this T cell receptor (beta chain) is a study of blood T cell repertoires in COVID-19. Clones were read by immunoSEQ multiplex PCR, and TCRdb kept only the in-frame ones, dropping some. In the table there are a few hundred thousand clones, around 90% of which are singletons. V was clipped by 4 bases and J by 3 bases; unmatched bases: 11. The CDR3 has 16 amino acids. CDR1 is SGHDN, CDR2 FVKESK, per germline. The chain uses TRBV14 and TRBJ2-7, with TRBD2 matching over 8 bases. The specimen was peripheral blood. This clonotype originated in a young adult with COVID-19, enrolled during active disease. The CDR3 nucleotides read TGTGCCAGCAGCCCACTGATGGGTAGCGGGGTCTACGAGCAGTACTTC. Encoded protein: CASSPLMGSGVYEQYF.